The clone carrying this TCR beta chain showed up just once. Its specificity is unknown. The data are from a study of Ad26.COV2.S vaccination and SARS-CoV-2 variants. Looking at the study overall: Once or twice, 56 days apart, Ad26.COV2.S was delivered intramuscularly. Findings of the study overall: Similar non-spike TCR breadth was observed in recipients of vaccine and of placebo.

Profiled with immunoSEQ multiplex PCR; TCRdb holds only in-frame clones, not every one. Of around 300,000 clones listed, approximately 86% are singletons. Germline values: CDR1 LGHDT, CDR2 YNNKEL (reference sequence). This CDR3 has 15 residues. V dropped 1 base and J dropped 0 bases, with 7 bases sitting between them. Treatment noted: some 20 received Ad26.COV2.S at low or high dose, single or two shots; 5 received placebo; per-sample allocation not given. Sampling was done on day 63 after the first vaccine or placebo injection. The V and J genes are TRBV3-1 (or the pseudogene TRBV3-2) and TRBJ1-3; D is unclear. The sequencing used peripheral blood, collected in a trial of Ad26.COV2.S vaccine versus placebo. This receptor was identified in a person between 18 and 65 years old who received the Ad26.COV2.S COVID-19 vaccine or a placebo. The CDR3 loop reads CASSQGSYSGNTIYF. The CDR3 region has the DNA TGTGCCAGCAGCCAAGGCAGCTACTCTGGAAACACCATATATTTT.